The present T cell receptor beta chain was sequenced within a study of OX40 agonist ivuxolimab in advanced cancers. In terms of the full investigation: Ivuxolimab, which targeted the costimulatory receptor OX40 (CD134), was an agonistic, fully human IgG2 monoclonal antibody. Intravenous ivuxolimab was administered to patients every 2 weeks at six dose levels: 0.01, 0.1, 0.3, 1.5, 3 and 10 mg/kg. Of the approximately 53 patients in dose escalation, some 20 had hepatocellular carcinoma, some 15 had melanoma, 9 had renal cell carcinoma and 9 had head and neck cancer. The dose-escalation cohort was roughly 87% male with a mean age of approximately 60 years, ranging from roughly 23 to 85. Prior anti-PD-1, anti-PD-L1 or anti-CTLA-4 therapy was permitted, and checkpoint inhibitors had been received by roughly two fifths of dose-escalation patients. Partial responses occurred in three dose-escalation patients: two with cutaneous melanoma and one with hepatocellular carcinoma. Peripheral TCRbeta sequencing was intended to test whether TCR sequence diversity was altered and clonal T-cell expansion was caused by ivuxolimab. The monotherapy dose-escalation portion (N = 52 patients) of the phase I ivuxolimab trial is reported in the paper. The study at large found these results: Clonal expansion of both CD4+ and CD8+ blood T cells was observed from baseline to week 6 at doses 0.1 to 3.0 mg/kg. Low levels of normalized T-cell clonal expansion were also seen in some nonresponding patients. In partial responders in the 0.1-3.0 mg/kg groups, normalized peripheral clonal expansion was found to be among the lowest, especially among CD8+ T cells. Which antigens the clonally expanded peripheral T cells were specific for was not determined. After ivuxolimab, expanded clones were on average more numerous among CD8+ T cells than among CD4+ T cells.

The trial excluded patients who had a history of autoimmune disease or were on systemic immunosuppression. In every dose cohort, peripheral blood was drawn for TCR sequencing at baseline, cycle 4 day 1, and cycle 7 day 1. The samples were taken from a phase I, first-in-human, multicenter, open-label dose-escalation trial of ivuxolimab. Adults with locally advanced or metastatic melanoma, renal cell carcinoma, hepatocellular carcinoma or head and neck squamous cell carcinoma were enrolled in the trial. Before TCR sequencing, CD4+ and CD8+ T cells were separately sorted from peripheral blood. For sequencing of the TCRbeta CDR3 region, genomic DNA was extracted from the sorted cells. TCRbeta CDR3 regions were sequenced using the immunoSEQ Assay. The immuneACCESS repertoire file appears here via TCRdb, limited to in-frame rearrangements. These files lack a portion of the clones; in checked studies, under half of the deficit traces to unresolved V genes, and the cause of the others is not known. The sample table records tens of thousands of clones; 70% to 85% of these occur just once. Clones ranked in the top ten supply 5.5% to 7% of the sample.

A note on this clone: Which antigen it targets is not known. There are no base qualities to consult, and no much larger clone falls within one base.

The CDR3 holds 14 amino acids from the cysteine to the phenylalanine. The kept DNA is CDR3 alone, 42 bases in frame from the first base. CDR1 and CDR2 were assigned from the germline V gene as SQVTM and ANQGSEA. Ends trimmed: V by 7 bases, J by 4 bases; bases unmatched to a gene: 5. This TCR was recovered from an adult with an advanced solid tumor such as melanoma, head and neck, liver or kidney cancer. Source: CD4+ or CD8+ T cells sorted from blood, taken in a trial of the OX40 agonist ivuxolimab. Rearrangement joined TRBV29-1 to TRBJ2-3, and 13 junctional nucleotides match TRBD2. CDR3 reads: CSGKLAGGADTQYF. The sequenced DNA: TGCAGCGGCAAACTAGCGGGGGGGGCAGATACGCAGTATTTT.